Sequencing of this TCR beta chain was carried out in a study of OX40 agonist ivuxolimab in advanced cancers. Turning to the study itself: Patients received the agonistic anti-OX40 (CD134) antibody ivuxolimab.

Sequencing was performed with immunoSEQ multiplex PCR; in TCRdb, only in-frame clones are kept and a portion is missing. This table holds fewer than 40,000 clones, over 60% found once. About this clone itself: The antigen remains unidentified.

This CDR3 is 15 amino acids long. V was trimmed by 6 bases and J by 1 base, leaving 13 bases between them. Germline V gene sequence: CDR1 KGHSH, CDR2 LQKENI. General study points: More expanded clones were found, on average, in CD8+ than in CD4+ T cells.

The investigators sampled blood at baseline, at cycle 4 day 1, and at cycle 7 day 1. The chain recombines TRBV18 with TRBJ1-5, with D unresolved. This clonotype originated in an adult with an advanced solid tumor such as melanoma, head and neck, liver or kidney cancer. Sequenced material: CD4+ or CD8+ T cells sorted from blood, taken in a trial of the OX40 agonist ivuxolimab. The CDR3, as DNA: TGTGCCAGCTCTCCGAACCTGGGGAGCAATCAGCCCCAGCATTTT. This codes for CASSPNLGSNQPQHF. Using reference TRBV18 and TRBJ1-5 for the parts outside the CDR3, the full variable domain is NAGVMQNPRHLVRRRGQEARLRCSPMKGHSHVYWYRQLPEEGLKFMVYLQKENIIDESGMPKERFSAEFPKEGPSILRIQQVVRGDSAAYFCASSPNLGSNQPQHFGDGTRLSIL.